This T cell receptor beta chain was sequenced for a study of blood T cell repertoires in COVID-19 (dated by TCRdb to the early 2020s). Study-wide context: Samples from collaborators originated in the United States, Italy and Spain and spanned both the acute and convalescent phases of COVID-19. Where available, HLA class I and class II types were taken from metadata supplied by the sample provider and were not determined by assay-based typing. The prospective study material was composed of cDNA or gDNA derived from T cells, B-cell-depleted T cells, or PBMCs. The samples were drawn from two sources: the first 160 participants of the ongoing ImmuneRACE study, and approximately 1,300 subjects contributed by 6 global collaborators. The repertoires were made available in a free public database intended to serve as a resource for research on the immune response to SARS-CoV-2. The dataset comprised deeply sampled blood TCRbeta repertoires from subjects exposed to, actively infected with, or recovered from COVID-19. A de-identified subject ID, COVID-19 status, age in years and sex were almost always included in the sample metadata.

A note on this clone: Its antigen target is currently unknown. Base qualities were left out, and no much larger clone turns up one base away.

The CDR1 and CDR2 encoded by the germline V gene (reference sequence) are LGHDT and YNNKEL. Spanning cysteine to phenylalanine, the CDR3 consists of 13 amino acids. Just the 39-base CDR3 DNA is kept, in frame starting at base 1. V is reduced by 3 bases and J by 10 bases, leaving a spacing of 12 bases between them. The research as a whole found: The quantity of clinical and demographic metadata differed by source and by participant and was supplied without curation.

The collaborating institutions used their own protocols to collect whole blood in K2EDTA tubes. For TCRbeta analysis, collaborators shipped samples in one of three forms: frozen whole blood, isolated PBMCs, or DNA extracted from either of those sample types. TCRbeta CDR3 regions were amplified from genomic DNA using the immunoSEQ Assay, a bias-controlled multiplex PCR. On the authors' methods: The number of nucleated cells in each sample was estimated from the amplification of reference gene primers within the assay. Sequence reads were collapsed and filtered to measure the absolute abundance of every unique TCRbeta CDR3 rearrangement. For each sample, productive Simpson clonality was calculated by taking the square root of Simpson's diversity index across productive rearrangements. Held by TCRdb, this immuneACCESS table contains in-frame sequences only and omits some clones. Under half of the omission traces to an unresolved V gene where checked; the cause of the rest is unknown. V, J and clone size are those of that table, while D and trimming were read from the DNA. The sample table holds about 200,000 clones, of which 75% to 95% were seen once. The top ten clones comprise around 0.5% of the sample.

The receptor chain draws on TRBV3-1 (or the pseudogene TRBV3-2) and TRBJ1-4; tentative D gene TRBD1, with 5 bases matching. This sequence was found in a man between 50 and 59 years old with acute or convalescent COVID-19. Sequences were obtained from peripheral blood. Read as DNA, the sequence is TGTGCCAGCAGCCAGGGGGGTAACGGAAAACTGTTTTTT. Its protein is CASSQGGNGKLFF.